This note documents a single TCR beta chain sequence. No antigen is known for it. Per germline, CDR1 MDHEN and CDR2 SYDVKM. Between the trimmed V and J ends, which lost 8 bases and 3 bases, there was a span of 23 bases. This CDR3 region has 17 residues. These data are taken from a study of cytomegalovirus exposure and HLA in healthy donors. As for the study in general: Unique TCR beta sequences numbering approximately 100 million came from around 180 million T cells in an earlier analysis. Study results and caveats: Later analysis identified a missense DCLRE1C variant that was linked to TCR beta V- and J-gene trimming. Analysis was performed later, and it showed HLA-associated TCR beta chains to be more clonally expanded than equally common others.

Use of 60 Vbeta and 13 Jbeta primers characterized the PCR. TCRdb's table, derived via immunoSEQ multiplex PCR, lists solely in-frame clones and lacks some. The sample lists under 200,000 clones, over 65% occurring once. Sequencing input: PBMCs. The TCR sequence derives from a man in his fifties or sixties in good health and CMV-seronegative. The chain joins TRBV28 to TRBJ2-1; maybe TRBD1 (7 bases). CDR3 loop: CASPGGSAGRDYNEQFF. CDR3 nucleotides: TGTGCCAGCCCAGGGGGGTCTGCAGGTCGCGACTACAATGAGCAGTTCTTC.